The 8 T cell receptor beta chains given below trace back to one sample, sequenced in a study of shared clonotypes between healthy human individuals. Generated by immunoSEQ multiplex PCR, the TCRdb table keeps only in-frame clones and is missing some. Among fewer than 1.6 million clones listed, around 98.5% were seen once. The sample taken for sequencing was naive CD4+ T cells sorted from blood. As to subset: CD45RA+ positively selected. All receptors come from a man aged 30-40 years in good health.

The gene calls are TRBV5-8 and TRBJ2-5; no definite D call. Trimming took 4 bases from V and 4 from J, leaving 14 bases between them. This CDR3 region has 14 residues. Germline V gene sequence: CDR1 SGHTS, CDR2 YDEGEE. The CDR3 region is CASSGDWRRETQYF. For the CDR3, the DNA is TGTGCCAGCAGCGGCGACTGGAGAAGAGAGACCCAGTACTTC.

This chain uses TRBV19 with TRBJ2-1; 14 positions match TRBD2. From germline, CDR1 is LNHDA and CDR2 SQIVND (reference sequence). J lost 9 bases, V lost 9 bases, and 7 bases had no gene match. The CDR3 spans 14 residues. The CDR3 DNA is TGTGCCAGCGGACTAGCGGGAGGATGGATTGAGCAGTTCTTC. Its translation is CASGLAGGWIEQFF. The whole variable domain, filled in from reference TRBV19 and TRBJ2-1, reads DGGITQSPKYLFRKEGQNVTLSCEQNLNHDAMYWYRQDPGQGLRLIYYSQIVNDFQKGDIAEGYSVSREKKESFPLTVTSAQKNPTAFYLCASGLAGGWIEQFFGPGTRLTVL.

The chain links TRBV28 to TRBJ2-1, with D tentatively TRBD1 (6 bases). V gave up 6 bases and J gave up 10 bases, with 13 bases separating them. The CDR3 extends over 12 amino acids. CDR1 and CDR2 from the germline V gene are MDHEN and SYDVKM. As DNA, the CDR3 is TGTGCCAGCAGCTCGCCCGGGACAGAGCAGTTCTTC. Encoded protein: CASSSPGTEQFF.

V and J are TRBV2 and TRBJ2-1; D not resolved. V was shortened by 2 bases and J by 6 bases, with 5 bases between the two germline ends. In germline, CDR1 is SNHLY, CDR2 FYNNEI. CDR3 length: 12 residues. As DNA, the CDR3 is TGTGCCAGCAGTGAATGGGTCAATGAGCAGTTCTTC. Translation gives CASSEWVNEQFF.

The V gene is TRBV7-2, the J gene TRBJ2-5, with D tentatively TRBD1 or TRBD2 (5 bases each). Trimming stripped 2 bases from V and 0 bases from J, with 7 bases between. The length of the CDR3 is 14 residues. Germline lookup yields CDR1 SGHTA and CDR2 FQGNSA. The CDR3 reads CASSLMGDQETQYF. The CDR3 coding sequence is TGTGCCAGCAGCTTAATGGGGGACCAAGAGACCCAGTACTTC.

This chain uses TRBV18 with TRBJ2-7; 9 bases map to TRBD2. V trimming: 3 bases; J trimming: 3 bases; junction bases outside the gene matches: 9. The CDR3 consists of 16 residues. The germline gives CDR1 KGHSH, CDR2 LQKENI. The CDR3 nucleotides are TGTGCCAGCTCACCTTATAGCGGGAGCCGCGGCTACGAGCAGTACTTC. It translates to CASSPYSGSRGYEQYF.

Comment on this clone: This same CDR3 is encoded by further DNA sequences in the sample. CDR3 sequence: CASSPGQGVTDTQYF. The CDR3 bases are TGTGCCAGCTCACCGGGACAGGGGGTCACAGATACGCAGTATTTT. J is TRBJ2-3 and V is TRBV18; 11 nucleotides line up with TRBD1. Trimming removed 3 bases from V and 2 bases from J; junction bases left unmatched: 1. The CDR3 has 15 amino acids. The germline V gene has CDR1 KGHSH and CDR2 LQKENI.

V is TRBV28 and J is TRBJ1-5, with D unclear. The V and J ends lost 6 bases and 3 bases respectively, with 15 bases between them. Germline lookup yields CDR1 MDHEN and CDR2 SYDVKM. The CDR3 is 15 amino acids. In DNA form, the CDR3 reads TGTGCCAGCAGCCGTAAGGTAGGCGTCAATCAGCCCCAGCATTTT. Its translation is CASSRKVGVNQPQHF.